Listed below are T cell receptor beta chains from one sample, sequenced in a study of technical replicates of blood from several donors. Clones were sequenced by immunoSEQ multiplex PCR, and TCRdb holds only the in-frame ones, with some missing. The sample gives some 93,000 clones, approximately 95% of which show up once; 0.2% to 0.3% is in the top ten. The sample comprised T cells isolated from PBMCs. Receptors were obtained from a human donor in good health. Each CDR3 is given with its conserved first and last residue. A D gene is named only where the DNA matches it firmly. Expanded clones are given a class, and other clones once, few, many or no size at all.

TRBV5-1	-	-	TRBJ2-1	TGCGCCAGCAACTTCGGGGATTTTGACTCAACCTCCTACAATGAGCAGTTCTTC	CASNFGDFDSTSYNEQFF
TRBV28	-	-	TRBJ1-1	TGTGCCAGCAGGGACGCGGGGGCGAACACTGAAGCTTTCTTT	CASRDAGANTEAFF
TRBV5-5	-	-	TRBJ2-7	TGTGCCAGCAGCCCTTTATATGGGGCGTCGTTGGGGTACGAGCAGTACTTC	CASSPLYGASLGYEQYF
TRBV28	-	TRBD1	TRBJ2-7	TGTGCCAGCAGTTTCTGGGGACAGGGGGCGTACGAGCAGTACTTC	CASSFWGQGAYEQYF
TRBV19	few	TRBD1	TRBJ2-1	TGTGCCAGTAGTCTAAGCCCGACAGGGGACAATGAGCAGTTCTTC	CASSLSPTGDNEQFF
TRBV6-6	few	TRBD1	TRBJ1-1	TGTGCCAGCAGTTACCAGGGGGCTGGCACTGAAGCTTTCTTT	CASSYQGAGTEAFF
TRBV6-5	once	-	TRBJ2-7	TGTGCCAGCAGTTACTCGGTAGGGGTCGAGCAGTACTTC	CASSYSVGVEQYF
TRBV6-1	-	-	TRBJ1-2	TGTGCCAGCAGTGAAGCGCTTCGGAACTATGGCTACACCTTC	CASSEALRNYGYTF
TRBV6-4	once	-	TRBJ1-2	TGTGCCAGCAGTGACGGGACATATGGCTACACCTTC	CASSDGTYGYTF
TRBV30	-	-	TRBJ1-4	TGTGCCTGGAGTGTACCCGGACTAACGGGTGAAAAACTGTTTTTT	CAWSVPGLTGEKLFF
TRBV28	-	-	TRBJ1-2	TGTGCCAGCAGGACCTTACAGGGCACTGGCTACACCTTC	CASRTLQGTGYTF
TRBV2	-	-	TRBJ1-1	TGTGCCAGCAGTGAGTGGACAGCCAGGAACACTGAAGCTTTCTTT	CASSEWTARNTEAFF
TRBV2	-	TRBD1	TRBJ1-5	TGTGCCAGCAGTGAAACAGGGACAGAAAATCAGCCCCAGCATTTT	CASSETGTENQPQHF
TRBV30	-	-	TRBJ2-3	TGTGCCTGGAGTGAGGGGTTGGGGGATACGCAGTATTTT	CAWSEGLGDTQYF
TRBV7-9	-	TRBD2	TRBJ2-7	TGTGCCAGCAGCTTACTCCGGGAGGCACTTTACGAGCAGTACTTC	CASSLLREALYEQYF
TRBV18	-	TRBD1	TRBJ2-7	TGTGCCAGCTCTCCCCAGGGGGCCTCGGGACCTTACGAGCAGTACTTC	CASSPQGASGPYEQYF
TRBV6-1	-	-	TRBJ2-5	TGTGCCAGCAGTGAAGCCCCCCTCACTATCCAAGAGACCCAGTACTTC	CASSEAPLTIQETQYF
TRBV6-5	-	-	TRBJ2-1	TGTGCCAGCAGCCGGGGTGACGAGCAGTTCTTC	CASSRGDEQFF
TRBV6-5	-	TRBD1	TRBJ1-1	TGTGCCAGCAGTTACTCCATATACCGGGACAGTGAAGCTTTCTTT	CASSYSIYRDSEAFF
TRBV2	once	TRBD1	TRBJ2-5	TGTGCCAGCTCGAACAAGGGGGCCCTGGGGAAAGAGACCCAGTACTTC	CASSNKGALGKETQYF
TRBV5-1	-	-	TRBJ1-1	TGCGCCAGCAGCCCTCGGAGATTTGATGAAGCTTTCTTT	CASSPRRFDEAFF
TRBV14	-	-	TRBJ2-7	TGTGCCAGCAGCCAAGGTATAGGGAGGTACGAGCAGTACTTC	CASSQGIGRYEQYF
TRBV5-4	-	-	TRBJ1-2	TGTGCCAGCAGCCCAGACAGATATGGCTACACCTTC	CASSPDRYGYTF
TRBV14	-	-	TRBJ1-6	TGTGCCAGCAGCCAAGCTAATATGATCCCCCTCCACTTT	CASSQANMIPLHF
TRBV9	-	-	TRBJ1-1	TGTGCCAGCAGCCCACTGACGGGGGCTGAAGCTTTCTTT	CASSPLTGAEAFF
TRBV19	-	-	TRBJ2-7	TGTGCCAGTAGTATGGCATCGGGGACCTACGAGCAGTACTTC	CASSMASGTYEQYF
TRBV7-9	-	TRBD1	TRBJ2-7	TGTGCCAGCAGTTTGGGGGGACAGGGGGTATACGAGCAGTACTTC	CASSLGGQGVYEQYF
TRBV5-4	-	-	TRBJ2-2	TGTGCCAGCAGCTGGGACTTAGAGGGGGAGCTGTTTTTT	CASSWDLEGELFF
TRBV29-1	-	-	TRBJ2-3	TGCAGCCTCTTAAGGGGGGACAGCTCCCCAGATACGCAGTATTTT	CSLLRGDSSPDTQYF
TRBV19	-	TRBD2	TRBJ2-7	TGTGCCAGTAGTATAAGTAGCGGGGTCTACGAGCAGTACTTC	CASSISSGVYEQYF
TRBV5-1	-	-	TRBJ2-1	TGCGCCAGCAGCGGAACGCAGGGTCTATCGTACAATGAGCAGTTCTTC	CASSGTQGLSYNEQFF